The entry below gives a single T cell receptor (beta chain) sequence along with its context. The antigen remains undetermined. The source of the sample is a study of CD8 T cells in ankylosing spondylitis. Findings and caveats of the study: Typical of ankylosing spondylitis blood, it appeared, was a TCR beta motif of eight highly homologous variants. It was reported that disease-linked clones were significantly enriched in matched ankylosing spondylitis synovial fluid. Past studies reported some motif variants in reactive arthritis synovial fluid and blood.

Per germline, CDR1 SQVTM and CDR2 ANQGSEA. The CDR3 runs to 12 residues. V was clipped by 4 bases and J by 2 bases; unmatched bases: 2. Construction of TCR beta libraries was performed using quantitative 5'-RACE with molecular barcodes. TCRdb redid the calling of the 5' RACE reads with MiXCR, one entry per CDR3 protein. Of about 350,000 distinct CDR3 sequences listed, approximately 22% are singletons. Sequenced: blood, either unsorted or a sorted T cell fraction (not recorded which). The V call is TRBV29-1, the J call TRBJ2-7; TRBD1 agrees at 7 bases. The receptor's source is a male donor with ankylosing spondylitis or in good health (not recorded which). The CDR3 DNA reads TGCAGCGTTGTAAGGGGGCCCTACGAGCAGTACTTC. Translating it yields CSVVRGPYEQYF.